This T cell receptor (beta chain) was sequenced in a study of cytotoxic CD8 clonotypes in ibrutinib-treated CLL. Study-level background: Researchers reported under twelve relapsed/refractory and about 15 treatment-naive patients, about 17 of them IGHV unmutated. Findings of the study overall: Stable or contracted on treatment, public clonotypes were also uncommon.

Profiling relied on immunoSEQ multiplex PCR, and the TCRdb table lists in-frame clones only, not all of them. The repertoire holds about 140,000 clones, 70% to 80% seen once, with about 29% in the top ten. The CDR3 extends over 12 amino acids. V was trimmed by 5 bases and J by 5 bases, leaving 10 bases between them. The V gene's germline CDR1 is SEHNR and CDR2 FQNEAQ (reference sequence). With regard to this clone: The antigen is undetermined.

The specimen was PBMCs, collected after 12 months of ibrutinib treatment. The rearrangement links TRBV7-9 to TRBJ2-7, with a tentative D call TRBD2 (6 bases). The receptor was isolated from a human donor with chronic lymphocytic leukemia. CDR3 in DNA: TGTGCCAGCAGCCGCGGGGTGGACGAGCAGTACTTC. It codes for CASSRGVDEQYF.